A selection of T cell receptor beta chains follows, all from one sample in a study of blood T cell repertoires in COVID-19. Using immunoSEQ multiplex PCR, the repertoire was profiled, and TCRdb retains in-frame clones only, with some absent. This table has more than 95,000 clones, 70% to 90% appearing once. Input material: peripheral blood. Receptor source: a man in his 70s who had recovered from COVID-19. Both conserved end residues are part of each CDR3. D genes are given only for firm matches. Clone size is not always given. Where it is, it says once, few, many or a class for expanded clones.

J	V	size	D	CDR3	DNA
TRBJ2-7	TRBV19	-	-	CASREAGDYEQYF	TGTGCCAGTCGGGAGGCAGGGGATTACGAGCAGTACTTC
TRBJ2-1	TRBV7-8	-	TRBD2	CASSSILRRAGGPGEQFF	TGTGCCAGCAGCTCTATCCTAAGACGAGCGGGAGGGCCCGGTGAGCAGTTCTTC
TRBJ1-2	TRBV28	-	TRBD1	CASSPVNRGDGYTF	TGTGCCAGCAGTCCCGTCAACAGGGGAGATGGCTACACCTTC
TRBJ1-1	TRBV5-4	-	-	CASSFKGVAEAFF	TGTGCCAGCAGCTTTAAAGGGGTGGCTGAAGCTTTCTTT
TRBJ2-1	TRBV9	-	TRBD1	CASSVDRGTYNEQFF	TGTGCCAGCAGCGTGGACAGGGGTACTTACAATGAGCAGTTCTTC
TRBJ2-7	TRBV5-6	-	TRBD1	CASSLYGQGIYYEQYF	TGTGCCAGCAGCTTGTATGGACAGGGTATCTACTACGAGCAGTACTTC
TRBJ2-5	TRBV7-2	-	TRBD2	CASSSQTSGGRETQYF	TGTGCCAGCAGCTCCCAGACTAGCGGGGGGCGGGAGACCCAGTACTTC
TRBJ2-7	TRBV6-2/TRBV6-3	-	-	CASSLVASYEQYF	TGTGCCAGCAGTTTGGTGGCCTCCTACGAGCAGTACTTC
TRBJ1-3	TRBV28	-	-	CASTEGWFSGNTIYF	TGTGCCAGCACTGAGGGCTGGTTCTCTGGAAACACCATATATTTT
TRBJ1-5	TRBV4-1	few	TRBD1	CASSQDSTGFQPQHF	TGCGCCAGCAGCCAAGATTCGACAGGGTTCCAGCCCCAGCATTTT
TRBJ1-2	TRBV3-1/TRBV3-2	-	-	CASSQQVSVYGYTF	TGTGCCAGCAGCCAACAAGTGTCAGTGTATGGCTACACCTTC
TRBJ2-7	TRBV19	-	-	CASSIDLYRAYEQYF	TGTGCCAGTAGTATAGATCTTTACAGGGCCTACGAGCAGTACTTC
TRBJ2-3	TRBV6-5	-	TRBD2	CASSRAGARGDTQYF	TGTGCCAGCAGTAGAGCGGGGGCCCGGGGAGATACGCAGTATTTT
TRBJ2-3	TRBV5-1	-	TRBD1	CASRQGAETDTQYF	TGCGCCAGCAGACAGGGGGCCGAGACAGATACGCAGTATTTT
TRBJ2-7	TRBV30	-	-	CAWRGPGYPGHGQYF	TGTGCCTGGAGAGGCCCGGGGTACCCCGGTCACGGGCAGTACTTC
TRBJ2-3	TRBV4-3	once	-	CASSQNAWRGTDTQYF	TGCGCCAGCAGCCAAAACGCCTGGCGGGGCACAGATACGCAGTATTTT
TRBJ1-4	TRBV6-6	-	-	CASSYGHQREKLFF	TGTGCCAGCAGTTACGGACACCAAAGGGAAAAACTGTTTTTT
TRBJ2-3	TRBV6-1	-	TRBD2	CASSGGVAGGERDTQYF	TGTGCCAGCAGTGGAGGGGTAGCGGGAGGGGAGAGAGATACGCAGTATTTT
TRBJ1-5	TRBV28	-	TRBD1	CASSSGTGGFQPQHF	TGTGCCAGCAGTTCCGGGACAGGGGGGTTTCAGCCCCAGCATTTT
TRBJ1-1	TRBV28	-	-	CASSFGSFLEAFF	TGTGCCAGCAGCTTCGGGTCCTTCTTAGAAGCTTTCTTT
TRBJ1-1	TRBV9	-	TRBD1	CASRKYGTGNTEAFF	TGTGCCAGCAGGAAATACGGGACAGGGAACACTGAAGCTTTCTTT
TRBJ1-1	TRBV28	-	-	CASIEGAEAFF	TGTGCCAGCATCGAGGGAGCTGAAGCTTTCTTT
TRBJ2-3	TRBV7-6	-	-	CASSQADTQYF	TGTGCCAGCAGCCAAGCGGATACGCAGTATTTT
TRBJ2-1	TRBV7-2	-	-	CASSRRAREQFF	TGTGCCAGCAGTCGGAGGGCCCGTGAGCAGTTCTTC
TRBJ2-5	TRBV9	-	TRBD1	CASSPQTGGETQYF	TGTGCCAGCAGCCCCCAGACAGGGGGGGAGACCCAGTACTTC
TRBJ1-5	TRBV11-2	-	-	CASAGGLSQPQHF	TGTGCCAGCGCGGGGGGGCTAAGTCAGCCCCAGCATTTT
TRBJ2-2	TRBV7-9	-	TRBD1	CASSSTPAGTGSSGELFF	TGTGCCAGCAGCTCCACCCCAGCTGGGACAGGGAGTTCCGGGGAGCTGTTTTTT
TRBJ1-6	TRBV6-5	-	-	CASSYSGVSDSPLHF	TGTGCCAGCAGTTACTCAGGGGTTTCGGATTCACCCCTCCACTTT
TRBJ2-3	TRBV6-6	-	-	CASSYVGRGTDTQYF	TGTGCCAGCAGTTACGTCGGCAGGGGTACAGATACGCAGTATTTT
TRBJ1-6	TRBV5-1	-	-	CASSLGWGGQNSPLHF	TGCGCCAGCAGCTTGGGTTGGGGCGGACAAAATTCACCCCTCCACTTT